The TCR beta chain under discussion was sequenced for a study of cytomegalovirus exposure and HLA in healthy donors. PCR used 60 Vbeta primers and 13 Jbeta primers. Data came from immunoSEQ multiplex PCR; TCRdb stores just in-frame clones and leaves some out. The sample data list approximately 110,000 clones. The CDR3 contains 14 residues. CDR1 is MNHEY and CDR2 is SMNVEV in the germline V gene (reference sequence). J lost 8 bases, V lost 5 bases, and 11 bases had no gene match. The study's findings and limits: TCR beta V segments were, for the most part, productive about 87% or about 30% of the time in an earlier analysis. In a later analysis, about 17,000 TCR beta sequences were associated with HLA alleles at 0.05 false discovery rate. Later on, analysis showed that most CMV-associated TCR beta chains appeared to be HLA-restricted. TRBV6-2, TRBV6-3 and other indistinguishable V segments were excluded.

As concerns this clone: Antigen: not known.

The source is a man aged 18 to 30 in good health and CMV-seronegative. The sample consisted of PBMCs. This sequence joins TRBV27 and TRBJ2-7; 8 nucleotides line up with TRBD2. The CDR3 region is CASSPGGDASKQYF. The CDR3 bases are TGTGCCAGCAGTCCGGGGGGGGATGCTTCGAAGCAGTACTTC.